These T cell receptor beta chains were read from a single sample in a study of blood T cell repertoires in COVID-19. Produced via immunoSEQ multiplex PCR; TCRdb's table is partial and in-frame only. Of about 300,000 clones listed, 70% to 90% were seen once; the top ten hold roughly 7%. The specimen sequenced was peripheral blood. The receptors shown here come from a woman between 25 and 40 years old who had recovered from COVID-19. CDR3s include the opening cysteine and the closing phenylalanine or tryptophan. Fields, in order: J gene, D gene, clone size, V gene, CDR3 protein, CDR3 DNA. A D gene is named only where the DNA matches it firmly. Some rows have no size entry. The others give once, few or many, or a class for an expanded clone.

>TRBJ1-3|-|-|TRBV7-9
CASSSTRPLGNTIYF
TGTGCCAGCAGCTCGACACGCCCCCTTGGAAACACCATATATTTT
>TRBJ2-1|TRBD2|-|TRBV30
CAWSASGGAGEQFF
TGTGCCTGGAGTGCTAGCGGGGGGGCCGGGGAGCAGTTCTTC
>TRBJ1-5|TRBD1|-|TRBV6-5
CASSYSRTGGQPQHF
TGTGCCAGCAGTTACTCGAGGACAGGGGGTCAGCCCCAGCATTTT
>TRBJ2-7|-|-|TRBV6-1
CASSEKSQAMGYEQYF
TGTGCCAGCAGTGAAAAATCTCAGGCCATGGGCTACGAGCAGTACTTC
>TRBJ1-4|TRBD1|-|TRBV7-2
CASSLAQGDEKLFF
TGTGCCAGCAGCTTAGCCCAGGGGGATGAAAAACTGTTTTTT
>TRBJ2-7|TRBD1|large|TRBV29-1
CSVLMGQSHEQYF
TGCAGCGTTCTAATGGGACAGTCGCACGAGCAGTACTTC
>TRBJ1-3|-|-|TRBV21-1
CASSKSEQANSGNTIYF
TGTGCCAGCAGCAAATCGGAACAGGCGAACTCTGGAAACACCATATATTTT
>TRBJ2-2|-|-|TRBV19
CASSPSRTGELFF
TGTGCCAGTAGTCCCTCCCGGACCGGGGAGCTGTTTTTT
>TRBJ1-2|TRBD1|-|TRBV6-5
CASSTLDRAWGYTF
TGTGCCAGCAGCACCCTTGACAGGGCTTGGGGCTACACCTTC
>TRBJ1-2|TRBD1|-|TRBV19
CASSIPPPAWTGASLNGYTF
TGTGCCAGTAGTATACCCCCTCCCGCCTGGACAGGAGCAAGCTTAAATGGCTACACCTTC
>TRBJ1-2|TRBD1|-|TRBV5-1
CASSFQGRGAPNYGYTF
TGCGCCAGCAGCTTCCAGGGCAGGGGGGCTCCTAACTATGGCTACACCTTC
>TRBJ2-3|-|-|TRBV6-2/TRBV6-3
CASSYAREALQSQYF
TGTGCCAGCAGTTATGCCAGGGAAGCCCTCCAGTCGCAGTATTTT
>TRBJ1-4|-|-|TRBV3-1/TRBV3-2
CASSQDIGHSEKLFF
TGTGCCAGCAGCCAAGATATTGGACACAGTGAAAAACTGTTTTTT
>TRBJ1-6|TRBD1|-|TRBV6-1
CASSESRGQGDASPSPLHF
TGTGCCAGCAGTGAATCCCGAGGACAGGGCGATGCCTCCCCTTCACCCCTCCACTTT
>TRBJ1-1|-|-|TRBV30
CAWCLGQENTEAFF
TGTGCCTGGTGTTTGGGACAAGAGAACACTGAAGCTTTCTTT
>TRBJ1-3|-|-|TRBV12-3/TRBV12-4
CASSPPSVNTIYF
TGTGCCAGCAGTCCTCCTTCCGTAAACACCATATATTTT
>TRBJ2-3|TRBD2|once|TRBV4-2
CASSQARGGRTDTQYF
TGTGCCAGCAGCCAAGCTCGGGGGGGCCGCACAGATACGCAGTATTTT
>TRBJ2-7|-|-|TRBV29-1
CSVEGASGVEQYF
TGCAGCGTTGAAGGTGCCTCGGGTGTCGAGCAGTACTTC
>TRBJ1-3|-|-|TRBV5-1
CASSFGDSDGNTIYF
TGCGCCAGCAGCTTTGGGGACTCAGATGGAAACACCATATATTTT
>TRBJ1-1|-|-|TRBV5-4
CASSPEGGRGTEAFF
TGTGCCAGCAGCCCGGAGGGAGGGAGGGGCACTGAAGCTTTCTTT
>TRBJ1-1|-|-|TRBV7-2
CASTETAGTEAFF
TGTGCCAGCACCGAAACGGCAGGGACTGAAGCTTTCTTT
>TRBJ2-2|TRBD1|-|TRBV4-1
CASSHPGQGIRRELFF
TGCGCCAGCAGCCATCCGGGACAGGGTATACGAAGGGAGCTGTTTTTT
>TRBJ2-6|-|-|TRBV13
CASSRGQTGANVLTF
TGTGCCAGCAGCCGCGGACAGACTGGGGCCAACGTCCTGACTTTC
>TRBJ2-1|TRBD2|few|TRBV24-1
CATSDSTRTSGAGWDEQFF
TGTGCCACCAGTGACTCCACCCGGACTAGCGGGGCGGGCTGGGATGAGCAGTTCTTC
>TRBJ1-2|-|-|TRBV2
CASSRHVSGYTF
TGTGCCAGCAGCCGACACGTCTCGGGCTACACCTTC
>TRBJ2-7|-|-|TRBV29-1
CSVEAPTGSSYEQYF
TGCAGCGTTGAAGCCCCGACAGGAAGCTCCTACGAGCAGTACTTC
>TRBJ1-1|-|few|TRBV20-1
CSARRGSEAFF
TGCAGTGCTAGACGAGGGAGTGAAGCTTTCTTT
>TRBJ1-2|TRBD1|-|TRBV12-3/TRBV12-4
CASSWGQGRGYTF
TGTGCCAGCAGCTGGGGACAGGGAAGGGGCTACACCTTC
>TRBJ2-1|TRBD2|-|TRBV6-5
CASSLGTSYYNEQFF
TGTGCCAGCAGTCTCGGGACTAGCTATTACAATGAGCAGTTCTTC
>TRBJ1-5|-|-|TRBV2
CASSEAPRQANQPQHF
TGTGCCAGCAGTGAAGCGCCCAGACAGGCCAATCAGCCCCAGCATTTT
>TRBJ1-6|TRBD1|-|TRBV4-1
CASSQGTGGSPLHF
TGCGCCAGCAGCCAAGGGACAGGTGGTTCACCCCTCCACTTT
>TRBJ1-4|TRBD1|-|TRBV7-9
CASSTRFGTGTTNEKLFF
TGTGCCAGCAGCACCCGTTTCGGGACAGGGACAACTAATGAAAAACTGTTTTTT
>TRBJ1-1|-|-|TRBV7-3
CASSLSGTGDTEAFF
TGTGCCAGCAGCTTAAGTGGAACAGGTGACACTGAAGCTTTCTTT
>TRBJ1-2|TRBD1|-|TRBV6-1
CASSEQGADYGYTF
TGTGCCAGCAGTGAACAGGGGGCCGACTATGGCTACACCTTC
>TRBJ2-1|TRBD1|-|TRBV7-2
CASSLLRGQMYEQFF
TGTGCCAGCAGCTTACTCAGGGGGCAGATGTATGAGCAGTTCTTC
>TRBJ2-7|-|-|TRBV21-1
CASSTSYRGDEQYF
TGTGCCAGCAGCACATCCTACAGGGGCGACGAGCAGTACTTC
>TRBJ2-3|TRBD2|-|TRBV7-3
CASSQDGGSTDTQYF
TGTGCCAGCAGCCAGGACGGGGGGAGCACAGATACGCAGTATTTT
>TRBJ1-2|TRBD1|-|TRBV10-3
CAIKAEQGGYGYTF
TGTGCCATCAAGGCGGAACAGGGGGGCTATGGCTACACCTTC
>TRBJ2-5|TRBD2|-|TRBV28
CASSPPLLAGDQETQYF
TGTGCCAGCAGTCCCCCACTACTAGCGGGGGATCAAGAGACCCAGTACTTC
>TRBJ2-7|TRBD2|many|TRBV7-8
CASSPGRDEQYF
TGTGCCAGCAGCCCTGGGAGGGACGAGCAGTACTTC
>TRBJ2-7|TRBD2|-|TRBV6-1
CASSDWGTTSYEQYF
TGTGCCAGCAGTGATTGGGGGACTACCTCCTACGAGCAGTACTTC
>TRBJ1-3|TRBD1|few|TRBV27
CASSSGTGINTIYF
TGTGCCAGCAGTTCCGGGACAGGCATAAACACCATATATTTT
>TRBJ1-6|TRBD1|few|TRBV3-1/TRBV3-2
CASSSAPGGGSPLHF
TGTGCCAGCAGCTCAGCCCCAGGGGGTGGCTCACCCCTCCACTTT
>TRBJ2-3|TRBD2|-|TRBV7-2
CASSLGVAGGAATQYF
TGTGCCAGCAGCCTGGGAGTTGCGGGGGGCGCTGCTACGCAGTATTTT
>TRBJ2-5|-|-|TRBV5-1
CASSLDAGSETQYF
TGCGCCAGCAGCTTGGATGCGGGGTCCGAGACCCAGTACTTC
>TRBJ1-2|-|-|TRBV21-1
CASSQGAYYGYTF
TGTGCCAGCAGTCAAGGGGCCTACTATGGCTACACCTTC
>TRBJ2-1|TRBD1|-|TRBV4-2
CASSQGQGQFF
TGTGCCAGCAGCCAAGGACAGGGGCAGTTCTTC
>TRBJ2-3|-|-|TRBV5-1
CASAIRISTDTQYF
TGCGCCAGCGCGATCCGCATTAGCACAGATACGCAGTATTTT
>TRBJ2-3|TRBD2|-|TRBV2
CASRAAYSGGGNTQYF
TGTGCCAGCAGGGCGGCTTATAGCGGGGGCGGGAATACGCAGTATTTT
>TRBJ2-4|-|once|TRBV19
CASSPLGREILAKNIQYF
TGTGCCAGTAGTCCCCTCGGCAGGGAAATCCTTGCCAAAAACATTCAGTACTTC